One and the same sample provided the 8 T cell receptor beta chains below, sequenced in a study of T cells in Graves' hyperthyroidism and ophthalmopathy. Regions amplified from RNA transcripts were the TCR beta CDR3 regions. The TCR CDR3 was amplified in a first-round RT-PCR using the HTBI primer set. TCRdb re-analysed the multiplex PCR reads in MiXCR, keeping a single row per CDR3 protein. The sample consists of about 420,000 distinct CDR3 sequences, roughly 14% of them appearing once. The sequencing sample was made of blood. The receptor set was obtained from a woman under 30 with Graves' hyperthyroidism.

The table lists this clonotype with many counts. The chain has TRBV7-8 and TRBJ2-1, with 14 bases matching TRBD2. This CDR3 is 17 amino acids long. Germline-derived CDR1 and CDR2 are SGHVS and FQNEAQ. Losses at the gene ends were 5 bases for V and 8 bases for J; bases not matched to a gene: 11. CDR3 residues: CASSLTDPGLAGDEQFF. The DNA of the CDR3 is TGTGCCAGCAGCCTGACCGACCCGGGACTAGCGGGAGATGAGCAGTTCTTC.

The chain carries TRBV12-3 or TRBV12-4 and TRBJ1-2; D is undetermined. The CDR3 consists of 17 residues. V was pared by 5 bases and J by 6 bases, with 25 bases between. The CDR3 nucleotides read TGTGCCAGCAGTCCCTTTCTCCCGGGAGCCCGAAGTGATGGCTACACCTTC. It codes for CASSPFLPGARSDGYTF.

This clonotype was recorded many times. This chain connects TRBV3-1 to TRBJ2-7; D is perhaps TRBD1 (6 bases). V was clipped by 7 bases and J by 7 bases, with 17 bases between them. CDR1 is LGHDT and CDR2 is YNNKEL in the germline V gene (reference sequence). This CDR3 has 13 residues. CDR3 region: CASNSLQGGEQYF. As DNA, the CDR3 is TGTGCCAGCAACTCTCTACAGGGTGGGGAGCAGTACTTC.

The table lists this clonotype with a few counts. The V call is TRBV29-1, the J call TRBJ2-7; tentative D call: TRBD2 (6 bases). The germline V gene encodes CDR1 SQVTM and CDR2 ANQGSEA. Trimming stripped 4 bases from V and 5 bases from J, with 15 bases between. The CDR3 has 13 amino acids. The CDR3 sequence is CSVAGGRWNEQYF. For the CDR3, the DNA is TGCAGCGTTGCTGGAGGGCGGTGGAACGAGCAGTACTTC.

The chain links TRBV9 to TRBJ1-6; D ambiguous. Trimming pared 0 bases from V and 0 bases from J, leaving 10 bases between. Germline loops: CDR1 SGDLS, CDR2 YYNGEE. The length of the CDR3 is 17 residues. In nucleotides, the CDR3 is TGTGCCAGCAGCGTAGGGGTTTCCAGCTCCTATAATTCACCCCTCCACTTT. Its protein is CASSVGVSSSYNSPLHF.

This clonotype has ten or more counts. This chain links TRBV5-5 with TRBJ1-1; D call uncertain. This CDR3 has 13 amino acids. Germline CDR1 and CDR2: SGHKS and YYEKEE (reference sequence). The ends were cut back, 4 bases at V and 1 base at J, with 8 bases in the middle. The CDR3 DNA reads TGTGCCAGCAGCCCCATCAAGAACACTGAAGCTTTCTTT. Translating it yields CASSPIKNTEAFF.

This clonotype was found many times. The chain is built from TRBV6-1 and TRBJ2-1; TRBD1 aligns across 8 bases. With V trimmed by 4 bases and J by 8 bases, 10 bases remained unmatched. The CDR3 contains 15 residues. The germline V gene has CDR1 MNHNS and CDR2 SASEGT. DNA for the CDR3: TGTGCCAGCAGTGTCGACAGGGGTATCGTCGATGAGCAGTTCTTC. It encodes CASSVDRGIVDEQFF.

There are many counts of this clonotype. V is TRBV27 and J is TRBJ1-2; the D gene is possibly TRBD1 (6 bases). This CDR3 spans 13 amino acids. Trimming cost V 6 bases and J 8 bases, with 16 bases left between them. The germline V gene has CDR1 MNHEY and CDR2 SMNVEV (reference sequence). This CDR3 is CASSTTGSGGYTF. The CDR3 DNA reads as TGTGCCAGCAGCACGACAGGCTCCGGGGGCTACACCTTC.